This TCR beta chain was profiled in a study of shared clonotypes between healthy human individuals. There are 10 residues in the CDR3. Looked up from germline, CDR1 is MDHEN and CDR2 is SYDVKM. Trimming took off 4 bases at V and 10 bases at J, with 8 bases between the two ends. TCRdb keeps only in-frame clones here, not all; method: immunoSEQ multiplex PCR. The table shows approximately 2,000,000 clones, with about 94% occurring only once. CD45RO negativity and positive selection for CCR7 defined naive CD8 cells, a population that excluded terminally differentiated effector memory CD45RA+ cells. The clonotype was recovered from a man aged 18 to 29 in good health. Some clones in this sample may be carry-over from other donors' samples. Material: naive CD8+ T cells from PBMCs. The genes are TRBV28 and TRBJ2-7, with no clear D. In DNA form, the CDR3 reads TGTGCCAGCAGTTCCTTAACTCAGTACTTC. Translation: CASSSLTQYF.